This TCR beta chain was recorded in a study of Graves' ophthalmopathy and Graves' hyperthyroidism. Study overall: No treatment had been given when peripheral blood was collected at initial diagnosis.

Whole-study results and caveats: Blood shared most expanded thyroid clonotypes above 0.001 frequency.

Many counts were recorded for this clonotype. Its antigen is undetermined. RNA transcripts were the template, and TCR beta CDR3 regions were amplified from them. RT-PCR in the first round used HTBI primers; a second-round multiplex PCR followed. TCRdb redid the calling of the multiplex PCR reads with MiXCR, one entry per CDR3 protein. The sample includes approximately 480,000 distinct CDR3 sequences, about an eighth seen only once; the top ten take approximately 9.8%. This CDR3 spans 14 amino acids. CDR1 and CDR2 (germline): LGHNT, FRNRAP. V was pared by 3 bases and J by 6 bases, with 5 bases of the junction left unmatched. In this cohort, patients with other autoimmune diseases, uncontrolled infections, pregnancy or lactation were excluded. Clinical symptoms, serum thyroxine, TRAb, thyroid ultrasound and orbital computed tomography formed the basis of diagnosis.

The V call is TRBV12-5, the J call TRBJ1-1; TRBD1 aligns across 9 bases. This TCR was recovered from a woman aged 30 to 39 with Graves' ophthalmopathy. Material for sequencing was blood. The CDR3 loop reads CASGFGTGIPEAFF. As DNA, the CDR3 is TGTGCTAGTGGTTTTGGGACAGGGATCCCTGAAGCTTTCTTT.